This T cell receptor (beta chain) comes out of a study of blood T cell repertoires in COVID-19. Study at large: Collection of acute and convalescent COVID-19 samples took place in the United States, Italy and Spain. PBMCs, B-cell-depleted T cells, or T cells provided the cDNA or gDNA that made up the material.

V was shortened by 3 bases and J by 1 base, with 12 bases between the two germline ends. This CDR3 is built from 15 residues. Germline assignment: CDR1 PRHDT and CDR2 FYEKMQ (reference sequence). Original methodology: Reference gene primer amplification yielded estimated nucleated cell counts. Profiling relied on immunoSEQ multiplex PCR, and the TCRdb table lists in-frame clones only, not all of them. The DNA was the basis for D and trimming; V, J and clone size are from that table. The data contain about 230,000 clones, about 83% of them seen just once; the ten biggest clones take up around 6.8%. The sample comprised peripheral blood. The chain links TRBV13 to TRBJ1-1; TRBD1 is a possible D gene (6 bases). The clonotype was recovered from a woman aged 50 to 65 with acute or convalescent COVID-19. This CDR3 reads CASSLGRGRNTEAFF. The CDR3 region has the DNA TGTGCCAGCAGCTTGGGGAGGGGGAGGAACACTGAAGCTTTCTTT.